These T cell receptor beta chains were read from a single sample in a study of OX40 agonist ivuxolimab in advanced cancers. Libraries were prepared by immunoSEQ multiplex PCR; TCRdb keeps only in-frame clonotypes and omits some of them. This table holds 40,000 to 60,000 clones, about four fifths found once. The sample here was CD4+ or CD8+ T cells sorted from blood, taken in a trial of the OX40 agonist ivuxolimab. Every receptor here comes from an adult with an advanced solid tumor such as melanoma, head and neck, liver or kidney cancer. The conserved cysteine and the conserved F or W are not part of the CDR3 here.

CDR3aa: ASSESGSGRRAF
j_gene: TRBJ1-1
v_gene: TRBV6-1

CDR3aa: ASSLYAEFVNTEAF
j_gene: TRBJ1-1
v_gene: TRBV27

CDR3aa: ASSPPSIREQF
j_gene: TRBJ2-1
v_gene: TRBV18

CDR3aa: ASSLGHDLTDTQY
j_gene: TRBJ2-3
v_gene: TRBV7-7

CDR3aa: ASSKQAGQPQH
j_gene: TRBJ1-5
v_gene: TRBV19

CDR3aa: ASSPDRAQY
j_gene: TRBJ2-3
v_gene: TRBV7-2

CDR3aa: ASSIRGQGPNTGELF
j_gene: TRBJ2-2
v_gene: TRBV19

CDR3aa: ASSESRSGTGELF
j_gene: TRBJ2-2
v_gene: TRBV2

CDR3aa: AWRATGYTGELF
j_gene: TRBJ2-2
v_gene: TRBV30

CDR3aa: ASRLVDNSPLH
j_gene: TRBJ1-6
v_gene: TRBV14

CDR3aa: ATSRGTSGGLGDTQY
j_gene: TRBJ2-3
v_gene: TRBV15

CDR3aa: ASSLGATGLSGANVLT
j_gene: TRBJ2-6
v_gene: TRBV18

CDR3aa: ASSPSRQGGYEQY
j_gene: TRBJ2-7
v_gene: TRBV14

CDR3aa: ASSIVARSDNEQF
j_gene: TRBJ2-1
v_gene: TRBV19

CDR3aa: ASSEGRPQETQY
j_gene: TRBJ2-5
v_gene: TRBV9

CDR3aa: AISVGGRTDTQY
j_gene: TRBJ2-3
v_gene: TRBV10-3

CDR3aa: ASSQGGLYGYT
j_gene: TRBJ1-2
v_gene: TRBV18

CDR3aa: ASRKQGSSNQPQH
j_gene: TRBJ1-5
v_gene: TRBV28

CDR3aa: ASSSLASETQY
j_gene: TRBJ2-5
v_gene: TRBV9

CDR3aa: ASSLATGEEGYT
j_gene: TRBJ1-2
v_gene: TRBV5-1

CDR3aa: ASSPLNYRDEQF
j_gene: TRBJ2-1
v_gene: TRBV27

CDR3aa: ASSFLAGGKNEQF
j_gene: TRBJ2-1
v_gene: TRBV5-1

CDR3aa: ASSPREGPTYEQY
j_gene: TRBJ2-7
v_gene: TRBV5-1

CDR3aa: ASSSPQGTLEAF
j_gene: TRBJ1-1
v_gene: TRBV7-9

CDR3aa: ASSPPGRPDEQY
j_gene: TRBJ2-7
v_gene: TRBV5-1

CDR3aa: SVGPGGRDYT
j_gene: TRBJ1-2
v_gene: TRBV29-1

CDR3aa: ASRPQGPEAF
j_gene: TRBJ1-1
v_gene: TRBV6-6

CDR3aa: ASSGTPGGYYEQY
j_gene: TRBJ2-7
v_gene: TRBV6-5

CDR3aa: ASSPDGANTIY
j_gene: TRBJ1-3
v_gene: TRBV18

CDR3aa: ASSLDRGSSGNTIY
j_gene: TRBJ1-3
v_gene: TRBV11-2

CDR3aa: ASSRYRDKNGYT
j_gene: TRBJ1-2
v_gene: TRBV5-4

CDR3aa: ASSLVKGRGYT
j_gene: TRBJ1-2
v_gene: TRBV5-4

CDR3aa: ASSLVVRGGDGYT
j_gene: TRBJ1-2
v_gene: TRBV7-2

CDR3aa: ASSSTGFNEQF
j_gene: TRBJ2-1
v_gene: TRBV7-3

CDR3aa: SARGPYEQY
j_gene: TRBJ2-7
v_gene: TRBV20-1

CDR3aa: AWSGWAGSETQY
j_gene: TRBJ2-5
v_gene: TRBV30

CDR3aa: ASSLARDGTDTQY
j_gene: TRBJ2-3
v_gene: TRBV5-4

CDR3aa: ASSQRSQGSYNEQF
j_gene: TRBJ2-1
v_gene: TRBV4-3

CDR3aa: ATDGTANTGELF
j_gene: TRBJ2-2
v_gene: TRBV7-9

CDR3aa: ASSESMAGELF
j_gene: TRBJ2-2
v_gene: TRBV9

CDR3aa: ASSYSGRGDQPQH
j_gene: TRBJ1-5
v_gene: TRBV6-5

CDR3aa: ASSPMTEAGNTIY
j_gene: TRBJ1-3
v_gene: TRBV5-1

CDR3aa: ASRPGQGLNYGYT
j_gene: TRBJ1-2
v_gene: TRBV6-1

CDR3aa: ASSFLPQGSDGYT
j_gene: TRBJ1-2
v_gene: TRBV5-1

CDR3aa: AGRASSSSYNSPLH
j_gene: TRBJ1-6
v_gene: TRBV19

CDR3aa: ASVESGPPSGNTIY
j_gene: TRBJ1-3
v_gene: TRBV7-9

CDR3aa: ASSPDRGHSGNTIY
j_gene: TRBJ1-3
v_gene: TRBV7-6

CDR3aa: ASSPGGYNNQPQH
j_gene: TRBJ1-5
v_gene: TRBV11-2

CDR3aa: ASSLFWPGPGRTNYGYT
j_gene: TRBJ1-2
v_gene: TRBV7-9

CDR3aa: ASSYYSRDNSPLH
j_gene: TRBJ1-6
v_gene: TRBV6-5

CDR3aa: ASSPSLRVSGYT
j_gene: TRBJ1-2
v_gene: TRBV4-2

CDR3aa: ASSQGHRPTDTQY
j_gene: TRBJ2-3
v_gene: TRBV4-1

CDR3aa: ASSQATGSGANVLT
j_gene: TRBJ2-6
v_gene: TRBV4-2

CDR3aa: ASSLSKGADEQY
j_gene: TRBJ2-7
v_gene: TRBV7-2

CDR3aa: ASSFAGGDEQY
j_gene: TRBJ2-7
v_gene: TRBV11-3

CDR3aa: AISESRDMGQPQH
j_gene: TRBJ1-5
v_gene: TRBV10-3

CDR3aa: SVGRGGADTQY
j_gene: TRBJ2-3
v_gene: TRBV29-1

CDR3aa: ASSLNGAGQGVDSPLH
j_gene: TRBJ1-6
v_gene: TRBV5-1

CDR3aa: ASSGDRGATEAF
j_gene: TRBJ1-1
v_gene: TRBV2

CDR3aa: ATSSLGGSVADTQY
j_gene: TRBJ2-3
v_gene: TRBV15